This TCR beta chain came from a study of CD8 T cells in Susac syndrome (dated by TCRdb to the late 2010s). Turning to the overall study: Repertoire sequencing was used to test whether CD8+ T cell activation and differentiation in Susac syndrome was antigen driven.

General findings and caveats noted by the study authors: The study acknowledged that relatively few individuals were included in the TCR sequencing and HLA analysis.

To note about this clonotype: The target of this receptor is not known. Base qualities are not at hand, and no much larger clone is one base apart.

RNA was extracted using the RNeasy kit, and roughly 0.5 to 1 microgram was reverse transcribed with random hexamers. The immunoSEQ multiplex PCR assay, which covers 54 Vbeta and 13 Jbeta segments, was used to amplify TCR beta CDR3 regions. PCR amplification bias was corrected using a synthetic template baseline for primer optimization and computational correction. Per the original workflow: Reads were annotated to V, D and J genes per IMGT and analyzed with immunoSEQ Analyzer, keeping only productive sequences. To calculate clonality, Shannon entropy was normalized by log2 of the number of productive unique sequences and then subtracted from one. For each patient and control, public and private clones were evaluated within the 100 most prevalent clones. Clones were defined as Susac-specific if absent from the healthy and MS cohorts, from around 1,000 published viral clones and from other ImmuneACCESS disease sequences. TCRdb cleaned the public reads at Q25 with fastp, built clones with MiXCR and kept in-frame beta chains. Each entry merges the rows of one CDR3 protein and shows their most common DNA and genes. The V and J calls and clone size come from TCRdb's table, not from the authors' own analysis. The sample yields some 100,000 distinct CDR3 sequences; 85% to 95% were counted once. The ten top clones hold just under 0.095% of the sample.

High-throughput TCR beta sequencing profiled peripheral blood CD8+ and CD4+ T cells from healthy donors, Susac syndrome patients and multiple sclerosis patients. The multiple sclerosis controls were treatment-naive patients whose relapsing-remitting disease, either stable or active, fulfilled the revised McDonald criteria. Bulk CD8+ and CD4+ T cells were purified by magnetic negative isolation, while CD8+ TEMRA cells were enriched using FACS. Blood was drawn into EDTA tubes, processed within 24 hours, and PBMCs were isolated by density gradient centrifugation. PBMCs intended for TCR sequencing were frozen in liquid nitrogen and were later thawed in a 37 degrees C water bath. A purity of at least 90% was achieved for sorted or isolated CD4+, CD8+ and CD8+ TEMRA cells. This TCR was sampled from a human donor with multiple sclerosis. Sequences were obtained from CD4+ T cells from PBMCs.

The DNA reads TGCAGCGTTGAAGTGGGTAGCGGGAGTAACACAGATACGCAGTATTTT. This encodes CSVEVGSGSNTDTQYF. The sequence is built from TRBV29-1 and TRBJ2-3; TRBD2 matches 9 bases in the middle. The CDR3 measures 16 amino acids from cysteine to phenylalanine. Only the CDR3 DNA stays, 48 bases, in frame from base 1. V lost 1 base and J lost 2 bases, and the count of bases not matched to a germline gene is 7. Based on the germline V gene, the CDR1 and CDR2 sequences are SQVTM and ANQGSEA.